This passage covers 3 T cell receptor beta chains from one sample sequenced in a study of cytomegalovirus exposure and HLA in healthy donors. PCR employed 60 Vbeta and 13 Jbeta primers. Assay used: immunoSEQ multiplex PCR; TCRdb lists only in-frame clones, some missing. The table for this sample gives roughly 100,000 clones. Sample: PBMCs. These receptors all stem from a man aged 50-59 years in good health and CMV-seropositive.

This chain uses TRBV11-2 with TRBJ2-3; TRBD2 is a possible D gene (6 bases). The CDR3 spans 14 residues. Germline V gene data show CDR1 as SGHAT and CDR2 as FQNNGV. The germline V and J ends were trimmed by 4 bases and 4 bases, with 12 bases remaining between them. The CDR3 region has the DNA TGTGCCAGCAGCTCCCGGGGGATATCAGATACGCAGTATTTT. It encodes CASSSRGISDTQYF.

This sequence joins TRBV7-3 and TRBJ2-3, with 10 bases aligning to TRBD1. Trimming took 4 bases from V and 0 from J; bases not matched to a gene: 1. Germline lookup yields CDR1 SGHTA and CDR2 FQGTGA. The CDR3 runs to 15 residues. CDR3 region: CASSSGQGSTDTQYF. DNA for the CDR3: TGTGCCAGCAGCTCGGGACAGGGGAGCACAGATACGCAGTATTTT.

CDR3 amino acids: CASSRIGQGWVWEQYF. The CDR3 coding sequence is TGTGCCAGCAGCCGAATCGGACAGGGGTGGGTTTGGGAGCAGTACTTC. V gene TRBV7-9 combines with J gene TRBJ2-7, with TRBD1 matching over 9 bases. The length of the CDR3 is 16 residues. The V segment lost 5 bases and the J segment 7 bases; nucleotides outside the gene matches: 15. Germline V gives CDR1 SEHNR, CDR2 FQNEAQ (reference sequence).